A single sample is the source of the 31 T cell receptor beta chains below, sequenced in a study of T cells in Graves' hyperthyroidism and ophthalmopathy (dated by TCRdb to the late 2010s). Libraries were built with multiplex PCR. The sequencer was an Illumina HiSeq 2000. The TCR beta CDR3 regions were amplified from the RNA transcripts. The first round of RT-PCR for the TCR CDR3 was performed with the HTBI primer set and the Qiagen OneStep RT-PCR kit. TCRdb handled the public reads itself, with Q25 trimming in fastp and clone calling in MiXCR, and kept productive beta chains. Every distinct CDR3 protein forms one entry, paired with its most common genes and DNA. Across this sample there are hundreds of thousands of distinct CDR3 sequences, with just under 45% seen only once. Of the sample, under 8% falls within the top ten clones. The sample was peripheral blood or thyroid tissue (not recorded which). Receptors originate from an adult man with Graves' disease, either hyperthyroidism or ophthalmopathy (not recorded which).

There are many counts of this clonotype. V is TRBV29-1 and J is TRBJ1-2, with D possibly being TRBD1 (5 bases). CDR3 length: 13 residues. Looked up from germline, CDR1 is SQVTM and CDR2 is ANQGSEA. The V and J ends lost 4 bases and 1 base respectively, with 10 bases between them. CDR3 loop: CSVAGMDNYGYTF. CDR3 coding DNA: TGCAGCGTTGCAGGGATGGATAACTATGGCTACACCTTC.

This clonotype was picked up one time. The genes are TRBV2 and TRBJ1-4; D is unclear. CDR3 length: 10 residues. Germline V gives CDR1 SNHLY, CDR2 FYNNEI. V was clipped by 7 bases and J by 8 bases, with 5 bases between them. The CDR3 protein is CASIREKLFF. CDR3 DNA sequence: TGTGCCAGCATCCGGGAAAAACTGTTTTTT.

V and J are TRBV20-1 and TRBJ1-2; D ambiguous. Trimming left V 0 bases short and J 9 bases short, with 17 bases between. From germline, CDR1 is DFQATT and CDR2 SNEGSKA (reference sequence). This CDR3 is built from 14 residues. CDR3 sequence: CSAREPDTADSYTF. In DNA, the CDR3 is TGCAGTGCTAGAGAACCGGATACGGCTGACAGCTACACCTTC.

This clonotype was seen a handful of times. This chain connects TRBV5-1 to TRBJ2-2; 7 bases agree with TRBD2. This CDR3 has 14 amino acids. Germline V gene sequence: CDR1 SGHRS, CDR2 YFSETQ. V shed 7 bases, J shed 7 bases, and the junction held 10 bases outside the gene matches. The DNA for the CDR3 is TGCGCCAGCGCGGCGGGAGAAGGTGTCGGGGAGCTGTTTTTT. Translating gives CASAAGEGVGELFF.

This clonotype was seen many times. The gene calls are TRBV29-1 and TRBJ2-7; TRBD1 is a possible D gene (6 bases). The CDR3 has 13 residues. CDR1 and CDR2 (germline): SQVTM, ANQGSEA. V lost 4 bases, J lost 1 base, and 11 bases lay in between. The CDR3 DNA reads TGCAGCGTTGGGACAGCCACTTCCTACGAGCAGTACTTC. Amino acids: CSVGTATSYEQYF.

At least ten counts were recorded for this clonotype. The chain joins TRBV15 to TRBJ1-1; D gene uncertain. Germline loops: CDR1 LNHNV, CDR2 YYDKDF (reference sequence). The CDR3 is 14 amino acids. The V gene lost 2 bases and the J gene lost 2 bases, with 9 bases spanning the gap. CDR3 DNA: TGTGCCACCAGCAGACCCGGGTCCAACACTGAAGCTTTCTTT. It specifies CATSRPGSNTEAFF.

The chain is built from TRBV10-3 and TRBJ2-7, with 8 bases identical to TRBD1. The V gene end was trimmed by 4 bases and the J gene end by 2 bases; junction bases not matched to a gene: 4. Per germline, CDR1 ENHRY and CDR2 SYGVKD. The CDR3 is 14 residues long. As DNA, the CDR3 is TGTGCCATCAGTGGGACAGGGACGACCTACGAGCAGTACTTC. This sequence encodes CAISGTGTTYEQYF.

This clonotype was detected many times. This chain connects TRBV7-3 to TRBJ2-6, with D unclear. Germline-derived CDR1 and CDR2 are SGHTA and FQGTGA. The CDR3 contains 15 residues. Trimming left V 1 base short and J 0 bases short, with 4 bases between. The DNA for the CDR3 is TGTGCCAGCAGCTTAAATCCCTCTGGGGCCAACGTCCTGACTTTC. Protein sequence: CASSLNPSGANVLTF.

The chain uses TRBV12-3 or TRBV12-4 and TRBJ2-5, with 11 bases matching TRBD2. V dropped 6 bases and J dropped 5; count of bases not matched to a gene: 8. The CDR3 runs to 15 residues. The CDR3 nucleotides are TGTGCCAGCAGCCCTCACCCTAGCGGGGGGGAGACCCAGTACTTC. Amino acid sequence: CASSPHPSGGETQYF.

V and J are TRBV7-2 and TRBJ2-5; TRBD2 might be the D (6 bases). V was cut by 4 bases and J by 5 bases, with 14 bases left in between. Germline loops: CDR1 SGHTA, CDR2 FQGNSA. This CDR3 is 14 amino acids long. CDR3 nucleotides: TGTGCCAGCAGCTCCTTAGGAGGGTCTGAGACCCAGTACTTC. It codes for CASSSLGGSETQYF.

There are a few counts of this clonotype. This chain uses TRBV7-2 with TRBJ2-7; D is tentatively TRBD1 or TRBD2 (5 bases each). V lost 5 bases and J 3 bases, leaving 11 bases between the germline ends. Germline assignment: CDR1 SGHTA and CDR2 FQGNSA. The length of the CDR3 is 13 residues. The CDR3 nucleotides are TGTGCCAGCAGCCCAGGGACCTTCTACGAGCAGTACTTC. It codes for CASSPGTFYEQYF.

This chain joins TRBV19 and TRBJ1-5; no firm D call. CDR1 and CDR2 from the germline V gene are LNHDA and SQIVND (reference sequence). The CDR3 covers 17 residues. The V gene lost 5 bases and the J gene lost 8 bases, with 25 bases spanning the gap. The CDR3 reads CASSYRHLGVNTEPQHF. The CDR3, as DNA: TGTGCCAGTAGTTATCGTCACCTGGGAGTGAACACGGAGCCCCAGCATTTT.

The J gene is TRBJ1-2, the V gene TRBV20-1; 7 bases align to TRBD1. J lost 4 bases, V lost 2 bases, and 13 bases had no gene match. The CDR3 totals 16 residues. Germline lookup yields CDR1 DFQATT and CDR2 SNEGSKA (reference sequence). The CDR3 sequence: CSARSSGTDTLYGYTF. DNA for the CDR3: TGCAGTGCTAGATCGTCCGGGACAGACACACTCTATGGCTACACCTTC.

This clonotype was seen ten or more times. The V call is TRBV7-9, the J call TRBJ1-2, with a tentative D call TRBD1 (5 bases). V was clipped by 4 bases and J by 6 bases, with 24 bases between them. The CDR3 extends over 17 amino acids. Germline V CDR1 and CDR2: SEHNR, FQNEAQ (reference sequence). CDR3 sequence: CASSSKPGPVAGNGYTF. The CDR3 nucleotides read TGTGCCAGCAGCTCCAAACCGGGGCCGGTTGCCGGGAATGGCTACACCTTC.

This clonotype was seen just once. At one end, the junction sequence differs from germline, possibly due to a read error. This sequence joins TRBV5-1 and TRBJ1-5; tentative D call: TRBD1 (5 bases). Germline V lookup: CDR1 SGHRS, CDR2 YFSETQ. The CDR3 runs to 17 residues. This CDR3 reads CASSLGSGLMINQPQHF. The CDR3 coding sequence is TGTGCCAGCAGCTTGGGGTCAGGGCTCATGATCAATCAGCCCCAGCATTTT.

The chain links TRBV19 to TRBJ2-7; 8 positions match TRBD1. The CDR3 covers 17 residues. Trimming cost V 2 bases and J 0 bases; bases outside gene matches: 9. The V gene's germline CDR1 is LNHDA and CDR2 SQIVND (reference sequence). The CDR3 DNA is TGTGCCAGTAGTATACAGATACCGGGACAGGTCTCCTACGAGCAGTACTTC. Residues: CASSIQIPGQVSYEQYF.

The chain is built from TRBV20-1 and TRBJ1-1; D may be TRBD1 (5 bases). Germline V gene sequence: CDR1 DFQATT, CDR2 SNEGSKA (reference sequence). Trimming shortened V by 2 bases and J by 3 bases, and 16 bases separated the two germline ends. The CDR3 length is 15 residues. CDR3 in DNA: TGCAGTGCTAGATGGGCAACTAGAGGGGACACTGAAGCTTTCTTT. Protein: CSARWATRGDTEAFF.

The table lists this clonotype with a count of one. The genes are TRBV19 and TRBJ2-7, with a possible D match to TRBD2 (5 bases). This CDR3 has 14 residues. Trimming left V 5 bases short and J 0 bases short, with 11 bases between. Germline CDR1 LNHDA, CDR2 SQIVND (reference sequence). In nucleotides, the CDR3 is TGTGCCAGTAGTCCCGAGCGGTCCTCCTACGAGCAGTACTTC. It yields the protein CASSPERSSYEQYF.

This clonotype came up a few times. The chain has TRBV12-3 or TRBV12-4 and TRBJ1-2; weak D call: TRBD1 (6 bases). The length of the CDR3 is 13 residues. V was clipped by 5 bases and J by 5 bases, with 12 bases between them. The CDR3 sequence is CASSIQGFYGYTF. CDR3 nucleotide sequence: TGTGCCAGCAGTATACAGGGTTTTTATGGCTACACCTTC.

The V and J genes are TRBV29-1 and TRBJ1-4; possible D gene TRBD1, 5 bases. The CDR3 is 14 residues long. The ends were cut back, 8 bases at V and 8 bases at J, with 21 bases in the middle. Germline V lookup: CDR1 SQVTM, CDR2 ANQGSEA. The CDR3 coding sequence is TGCAGCTCCAATCGGAGGGGTTTGGCCGAAAAACTGTTTTTT. Residues: CSSNRRGLAEKLFF.

The genes are TRBV20-1 and TRBJ1-6; TRBD1 is a possible D gene (6 bases). Between the trimmed V and J ends, which lost 6 bases and 1 base, there was a span of 10 bases. The CDR3 spans 14 residues. Germline assignment: CDR1 DFQATT and CDR2 SNEGSKA (reference sequence). The DNA for the CDR3 is TGCAGTGCAGAGGGGGTTTCCTATAATTCACCCCTCCACTTT. Translation gives CSAEGVSYNSPLHF.

This clonotype occurred a few times. The chain recombines TRBV7-9 with TRBJ2-7, with D possibly TRBD1 on 6 matching bases. V was shortened by 5 bases and J by 3 bases, with 14 bases between the two germline ends. The CDR3 has 14 amino acids. Germline V gene sequence: CDR1 SEHNR, CDR2 FQNEAQ (reference sequence). The CDR3 DNA is TGTGCCAGCAGCCCCCGACAGGCCATCTACGAGCAGTACTTC. It is translated as CASSPRQAIYEQYF. The full variable domain, rest sourced from reference TRBV7-9 and TRBJ2-7, is DTGVSQNPRHKITKRGQNVTFRCDPISEHNRLYWYRQTLGQGPEFLTYFQNEAQLEKSRLLSDRFSAERPKGSFSTLEIQRTEQGDSAMYLCASSPRQAIYEQYFGPGTRLTVT.

The chain joins TRBV13 to TRBJ2-7; tentative D call: TRBD1 (7 bases). Germline V gene lookup returns CDR1 PRHDT and CDR2 FYEKMQ (reference sequence). Trimming removed 11 bases at V and 0 bases at J, with 17 bases between. The CDR3 has 14 residues. CDR3 region: CAGGTDRSSYEQYF. In DNA, the CDR3 is TGTGCCGGCGGGACAGACAGAAGCTCCTACGAGCAGTACTTC.

Only a few counts were recorded for this clonotype. This chain connects TRBV6-5 to TRBJ1-1, with 7 bases matching TRBD1. This CDR3 is 15 amino acids long. The V gene's germline CDR1 is MNHEY and CDR2 SVGAGI. V lost 6 bases, J lost 3 bases, and 10 bases stayed unmatched. CDR3 sequence reads: CASSYGFTGDTEAFF. The CDR3 coding sequence is TGTGCCAGCAGCTACGGATTTACAGGGGACACTGAAGCTTTCTTT.

This clonotype was observed many times. CDR3 nucleotides: TGTGCCAGCAGCGCTACCGGGACAGCTAACTATGGCTACACCTTC. Protein product: CASSATGTANYGYTF. The chain joins TRBV7-9 to TRBJ1-2, with TRBD1 identical over 7 bases. In germline, CDR1 is SEHNR, CDR2 FQNEAQ (reference sequence). The CDR3 covers 15 residues. V was clipped by 5 bases and J by 0 bases; unmatched bases: 6.

Points on this clonotype: The CDR3 ends on some other residue instead of the conserved phenylalanine or tryptophan, so this is likely a read error. It is unclear where the CDR3 begins or ends on the DNA, so no DNA is shown, and the CDR3 is as TCRdb lists it. The rearrangement joins TRBV2 to TRBJ1-5; the D call TRBD1 from the table was never checked on the DNA. The CDR3 is 12 residues long, counting both termini. Germline V lookup: CDR1 SNHLY, CDR2 FYNNEI. The CDR3 region is CASLTGTGHRHY.

The chain is built from TRBV29-1 and TRBJ1-6; TRBD1 matches at 9 bases. This CDR3 region has 13 residues. Germline V lookup: CDR1 SQVTM, CDR2 ANQGSEA. V lost 4 bases and J lost 7; bases outside the gene matches: 2. The CDR3: CSVAGTGNSPLHF. The CDR3 DNA follows: TGCAGCGTTGCAGGGACAGGGAATTCACCCCTCCACTTT.

This clonotype has ten or more counts. The V and J genes are TRBV10-3 and TRBJ1-1, with D unresolved. The CDR3 spans 14 residues. Deletions cut 3 bases from V and 5 bases from J, with 13 bases between. Germline CDR1 is ENHRY and CDR2 is SYGVKD. The CDR3 region is CAISEGRPGTEAFF. In DNA, the CDR3 is TGTGCCATCAGTGAAGGCAGACCTGGGACTGAAGCTTTCTTT.

J is TRBJ2-2 and V is TRBV5-1, with D possibly TRBD2 on 5 matching bases. This CDR3 has 15 residues. Germline CDR1 SGHRS, CDR2 YFSETQ. V lost 9 bases and J 7 bases, leaving 22 bases between the germline ends. This CDR3 reads CATSPSGSLGGELFF. The CDR3 DNA reads TGCGCCACCAGTCCCTCGGGATCCCTTGGCGGGGAGCTGTTTTTT.

Concerning this clonotype: The CDR3 does not end in the conserved phenylalanine or tryptophan, so this is likely a read error. The J gene is TRBJ1-1, the V gene TRBV5-1; no reliable D call. The CDR3 contains 14 residues. Trimming removed 0 bases from V and 7 bases from J, with 13 bases in between. CDR1 and CDR2 (germline): SGHRS, YFSETQ. CDR3 nucleotide sequence: TGCGCCAGCAGCTTGGTAGGGAATCGAGGTGAAGCTTTCTCT. Its protein is CASSLVGNRGEAFS.

The chain employs TRBV20-1 and TRBJ1-5; D is perhaps TRBD1 (5 bases). Germline values: CDR1 DFQATT, CDR2 SNEGSKA (reference sequence). V lost 1 base and J 2 bases, leaving 12 bases between the germline ends. This CDR3 comprises 15 residues. CDR3 nucleotides: TGCAGTGCTAGAGGCGGGACTTACGGCAATCAGCCCCAGCATTTT. Encoded protein: CSARGGTYGNQPQHF.